A selection of T cell receptor beta chains follows, all from one sample in a study of OX40 agonist ivuxolimab in advanced cancers. Generated by immunoSEQ multiplex PCR, the TCRdb table keeps only in-frame clones and is missing some. The sample includes tens of thousands of clones, just over 90% of them seen just once. Material: CD4+ or CD8+ T cells sorted from blood, obtained in a trial of the OX40 agonist ivuxolimab. The source is an adult with an advanced solid tumor such as melanoma, head and neck, liver or kidney cancer. CDR3s leave out the opening cysteine and the closing phenylalanine or tryptophan.

v_gene	j_gene	CDR3aa
TRBV7-6	TRBJ2-4	ASSLGGGENIQY
TRBV11-2	TRBJ2-4	ASSSTGDLAKNIQY
TRBV6-5	TRBJ1-1	AGSTGTVTEAF
TRBV28	TRBJ1-6	ASKTAQGLYNSPLH
TRBV5-1	TRBJ2-2	ASSYRGTGELF
TRBV28	TRBJ1-4	ASSFDATNEKLF
TRBV4-3	TRBJ2-7	ASSQDSREQY
TRBV2	TRBJ1-4	ASRRFGGATNEKLF
TRBV28	TRBJ2-3	ASSFAQGRTDTQY
TRBV6-5	TRBJ2-7	ASSSGQMYEQY
TRBV4-3	TRBJ2-7	ASSQDWGRAEQY
TRBV6-5	TRBJ2-5	ASSPDGGTQY
TRBV28	TRBJ1-1	ASSSLAAEAF
TRBV19	TRBJ2-5	ASSISGTGQETQY
TRBV28	TRBJ2-7	ASSTGTGTY
TRBV14	TRBJ2-5	ASSQDRRARETQY
TRBV10-3	TRBJ1-2	AISQGGDRESYGYT
TRBV11-3	TRBJ1-2	ASSLGGPNYGYT
TRBV18	TRBJ1-6	ASSLEGVEPLH
TRBV5-1	TRBJ2-2	ASRHQGPGELF
TRBV2	TRBJ2-1	ASTPTRTSSAYNEQF
TRBV4-1	TRBJ1-4	ASSKDMDEKLF
TRBV28	TRBJ1-2	ASSSPDPRPYGYT
TRBV9	TRBJ2-5	ASSVGGSAGETQY
TRBV14	TRBJ2-4	ASSQDVSMRY
TRBV5-6	TRBJ1-2	ASTEFKGRNYGYT
TRBV5-6	TRBJ1-2	ASSLQERGYT
TRBV7-7	TRBJ2-1	ASSSDFYNEQF